This T cell receptor beta chain was documented in a study of CD8 T cells in ankylosing spondylitis. Study-wide results and caveats: Disease-linked clones reportedly concentrated significantly in matched ankylosing spondylitis synovial fluid. Disease-linked clones were CD8+ and relatively rare in peripheral blood. Made up of about eight highly homologous variants, a TCR beta motif appeared characteristic of ankylosing spondylitis blood. Existing reports had already noted some motif variants in reactive arthritis synovial fluid and blood.

Remarks on this clonotype: The antigen is not known.

Quantitative 5'-RACE was performed with molecular barcodes, and it yielded the TCR beta libraries. TCRdb analysed the 5' RACE reads with MiXCR anew, one entry per CDR3 protein. The sample contains about 220,000 distinct CDR3 sequences, roughly 6.6% of which appear only once. The V gene's germline CDR1 is MNHEY and CDR2 SMNVEV (reference sequence). There are 19 residues in the CDR3. V shed 6 bases and J 3 bases; nucleotides not matched to a gene: 15. Sequences were obtained from blood, either unsorted or a sorted T cell fraction (not recorded which). The chain joins TRBV27 to TRBJ2-3; 13 nucleotides align to TRBD2. This TCR was sampled from a male donor with ankylosing spondylitis. The CDR3: CASRINRLAGGRGTDTQYF. CDR3 bases: TGTGCCAGCAGGATCAATAGACTAGCGGGAGGTCGGGGGACAGATACGCAGTATTTT.